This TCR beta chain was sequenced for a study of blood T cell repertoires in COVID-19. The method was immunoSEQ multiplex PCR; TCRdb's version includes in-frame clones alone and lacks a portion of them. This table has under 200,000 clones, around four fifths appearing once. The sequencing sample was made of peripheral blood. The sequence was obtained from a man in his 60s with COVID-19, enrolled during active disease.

The CDR3 is CASSVGPDRATYEQYF. The CDR3 nucleotides read TGTGCCAGCAGCGTAGGCCCGGACAGGGCCACCTACGAGCAGTACTTC. This chain joins TRBV9 and TRBJ2-7, with 8 positions matching TRBD1. This CDR3 has 16 residues. The V and J ends lost 0 bases and 2 bases, in that order; junction bases with no gene match: 7. CDR1 is SGDLS and CDR2 is YYNGEE in the germline V gene.